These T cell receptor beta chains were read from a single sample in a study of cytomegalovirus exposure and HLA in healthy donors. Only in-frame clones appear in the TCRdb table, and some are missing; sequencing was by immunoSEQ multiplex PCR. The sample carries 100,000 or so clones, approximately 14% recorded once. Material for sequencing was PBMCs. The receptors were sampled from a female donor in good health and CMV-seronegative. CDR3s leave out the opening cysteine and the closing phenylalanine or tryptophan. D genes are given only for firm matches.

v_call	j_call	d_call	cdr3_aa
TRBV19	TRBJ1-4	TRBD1	ASSPGTGATNEKLF
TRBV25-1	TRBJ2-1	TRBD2	ASRGLAGGNNEQF
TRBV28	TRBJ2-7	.	ASIPARGPTYEQY
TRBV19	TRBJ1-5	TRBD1	ASSSPTGGREPQH
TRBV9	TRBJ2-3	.	ASSVHSLSTDTQY
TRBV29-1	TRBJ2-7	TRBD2	SVSGLVLKEEQY
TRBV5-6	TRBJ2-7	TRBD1	ASSGTGYEQY
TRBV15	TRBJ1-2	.	ATSSSGTDSYGYT
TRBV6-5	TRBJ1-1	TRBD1	ASSYGQAIMNTEAF
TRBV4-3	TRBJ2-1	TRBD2	ASSRVGLAGAEQF
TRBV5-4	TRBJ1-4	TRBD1	ASSLGGQPTNEKLF
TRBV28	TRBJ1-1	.	ASSLWGSRPEAF
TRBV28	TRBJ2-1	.	ASFGGTVNEQF
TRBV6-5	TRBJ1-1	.	ASAQGDTEAF
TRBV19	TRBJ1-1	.	ASRDKMNTEAF
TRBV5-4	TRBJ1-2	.	ASSKGRVDGYT
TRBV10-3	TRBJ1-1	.	AITERGAGTEAF
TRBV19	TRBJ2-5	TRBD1	ASSIDPFPGQGLEETQY
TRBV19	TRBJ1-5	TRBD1	ASSDRGGHLGPQH
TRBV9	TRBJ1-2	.	ASSVELTGGYT
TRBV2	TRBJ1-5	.	ASSDSFLSNQPQH
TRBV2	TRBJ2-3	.	ASREGTSDTQY
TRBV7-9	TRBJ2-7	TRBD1	ASSLWAGGYEQY